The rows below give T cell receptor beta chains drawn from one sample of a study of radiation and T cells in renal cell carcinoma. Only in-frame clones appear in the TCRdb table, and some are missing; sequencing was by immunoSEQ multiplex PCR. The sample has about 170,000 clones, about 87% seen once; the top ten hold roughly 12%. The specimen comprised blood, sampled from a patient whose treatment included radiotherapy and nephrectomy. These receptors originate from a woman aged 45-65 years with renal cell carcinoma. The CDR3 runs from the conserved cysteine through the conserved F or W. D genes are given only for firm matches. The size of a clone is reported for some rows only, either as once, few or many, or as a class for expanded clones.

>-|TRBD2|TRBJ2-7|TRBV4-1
CASSQAWGGSYEQYF
TGCGCCAGCAGCCAAGCATGGGGGGGCTCCTACGAGCAGTACTTC
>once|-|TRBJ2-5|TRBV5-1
CASSLVFGDGTDYDKQETQYF
TGCGCCAGCAGCTTGGTTTTTGGGGACGGGACGGATTACGACAAACAAGAGACCCAGTACTTC
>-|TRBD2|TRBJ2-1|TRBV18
CASSPLAGGYNEQFF
TGTGCCAGCTCACCCCTCGCGGGGGGCTACAATGAGCAGTTCTTC
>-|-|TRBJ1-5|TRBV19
CASSPRVITGNQPQHF
TGTGCCAGTAGTCCCCGGGTCATTACGGGCAATCAGCCCCAGCATTTT
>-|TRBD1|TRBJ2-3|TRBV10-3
CAISESWTGDLDTQYF
TGTGCCATCAGTGAGTCCTGGACAGGGGATTTGGATACGCAGTATTTT
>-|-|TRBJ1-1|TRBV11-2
CASSFTTGTSNTEAFF
TGTGCCAGCAGCTTTACTACGGGGACCAGCAACACTGAAGCTTTCTTT
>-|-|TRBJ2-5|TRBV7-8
CASSQQETQYF
TGTGCCAGCAGCCAACAAGAGACCCAGTACTTC
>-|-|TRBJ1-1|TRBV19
CASSLTGGTEAFF
TGTGCCAGTAGTCTTACAGGCGGCACTGAAGCTTTCTTT
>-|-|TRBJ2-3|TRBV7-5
CARSPWALRTSGDTQYF
TGTGCCAGAAGCCCCTGGGCGCTCCGGACTAGCGGGGATACGCAGTATTTT
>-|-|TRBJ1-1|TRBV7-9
CASSLVRQNTEAFF
TGTGCCAGCAGCTTAGTGAGGCAGAACACTGAAGCTTTCTTT
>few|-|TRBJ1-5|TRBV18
CASSPEITEQPQHF
TGTGCCAGCTCACCGGAGATTACAGAACAGCCCCAGCATTTT
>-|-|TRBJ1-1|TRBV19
CASSITNTEAFF
TGTGCCAGTAGTATAACGAACACTGAAGCTTTCTTT
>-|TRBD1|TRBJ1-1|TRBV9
CASSVDDVGQANTEAFF
TGTGCCAGCAGCGTAGACGATGTCGGACAGGCGAACACTGAAGCTTTCTTT
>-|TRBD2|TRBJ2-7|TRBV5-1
CASRLAGETYEQYF
TGCGCCAGCAGACTAGCGGGGGAGACCTACGAGCAGTACTTC
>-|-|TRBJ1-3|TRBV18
CASSPLDRGNTIYF
TGTGCCAGCTCACCACTGGACCGTGGAAACACCATATATTTT
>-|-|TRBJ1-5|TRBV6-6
CASSLSGGNNQPQHF
TGTGCCAGCAGCCTCTCGGGGGGGAACAATCAGCCCCAGCATTTT